The rows below give T cell receptor beta chains drawn from one sample of a study of blood T cell repertoires in COVID-19. This table comes from immunoSEQ multiplex PCR, and its TCRdb copy is limited to in-frame clones, with some not included. The profile shows around 60,000 clones, 83% of them singletons. Sequencing was done on a sample of peripheral blood. These receptor sequences come from a man in his fifties with COVID-19, enrolled during active disease. The CDR3 runs from the conserved cysteine through the conserved F or W. Each record gives: V gene, D gene, J gene, clone size, CDR3 protein, CDR3 DNA. A D gene is named only where the DNA matches it firmly. The size field is filled for only some rows; it gives once, few, many or a size class.

V gene: TRBV6-1
D gene: TRBD1
J gene: TRBJ1-6
clone size: NA
CDR3 protein: CASSDNLDRENSPLHF
CDR3 DNA: TGTGCCAGCAGTGATAATCTGGACAGGGAGAACTCACCCCTCCACTTT

V gene: TRBV15
D gene: TRBD1
J gene: TRBJ2-3
clone size: NA
CDR3 protein: CATRGQTTDTQYF
CDR3 DNA: TGTGCCACCAGGGGACAGACGACAGATACGCAGTATTTT

V gene: TRBV14
D gene: TRBD2
J gene: TRBJ2-7
clone size: NA
CDR3 protein: CASSQDRGERSYEQYF
CDR3 DNA: TGTGCCAGCAGCCAAGATCGGGGGGAACGTTCCTACGAGCAGTACTTC

V gene: TRBV7-2
D gene: TRBD2
J gene: TRBJ2-7
clone size: NA
CDR3 protein: CASSLGALAGTPYEQYF
CDR3 DNA: TGTGCCAGCAGTCTAGGAGCACTAGCGGGAACTCCCTACGAGCAGTACTTC

V gene: TRBV6-5
D gene: NA
J gene: TRBJ1-1
clone size: NA
CDR3 protein: CASGRTENTEAFF
CDR3 DNA: TGTGCCTCGGGCCGGACAGAGAACACTGAAGCTTTCTTT

V gene: TRBV30
D gene: TRBD2
J gene: TRBJ2-3
clone size: NA
CDR3 protein: CAWRRKREGRMDTQYF
CDR3 DNA: TGTGCCTGGAGGAGGAAGCGGGAGGGCCGTATGGATACGCAGTATTTT

V gene: TRBV24-1
D gene: TRBD2
J gene: TRBJ2-1
clone size: NA
CDR3 protein: CATSDLHLEGRADEQFF
CDR3 DNA: TGTGCCACCAGTGATTTGCACCTCGAGGGGAGGGCTGATGAGCAGTTCTTC

V gene: TRBV6-1
D gene: NA
J gene: TRBJ1-5
clone size: NA
CDR3 protein: CASSDRRGGSNQPQHF
CDR3 DNA: TGTGCCAGCAGTGACAGGCGGGGAGGTAGCAATCAGCCCCAGCATTTT

V gene: TRBV4-1
D gene: TRBD2
J gene: TRBJ2-7
clone size: few
CDR3 protein: CASSQDPGLTLYEQYF
CDR3 DNA: TGCGCCAGCAGCCAAGATCCGGGACTAACCCTCTACGAGCAGTACTTC

V gene: TRBV27
D gene: TRBD2
J gene: TRBJ2-3
clone size: NA
CDR3 protein: CASSLRLAGTDTQYF
CDR3 DNA: TGTGCCAGCAGCCTCCGGCTAGCGGGGACAGATACGCAGTATTTT

V gene: TRBV18
D gene: NA
J gene: TRBJ1-4
clone size: NA
CDR3 protein: CASSHGRDEKLFF
CDR3 DNA: TGTGCCAGCTCACACGGGAGAGACGAAAAACTGTTTTTT

V gene: TRBV2
D gene: NA
J gene: TRBJ2-1
clone size: NA
CDR3 protein: CASSPTGLYEQFF
CDR3 DNA: TGTGCCAGCAGTCCCACTGGACTCTATGAGCAGTTCTTC

V gene: TRBV28
D gene: NA
J gene: TRBJ1-1
clone size: NA
CDR3 protein: CASSLGLRMNTEAFF
CDR3 DNA: TGTGCCAGCAGTTTAGGGCTACGGATGAACACTGAAGCTTTCTTT

V gene: TRBV18
D gene: TRBD1
J gene: TRBJ1-1
clone size: NA
CDR3 protein: CASSRQGRLRTEAFF
CDR3 DNA: TGTGCCAGCTCCCGACAGGGAAGACTTCGGACTGAAGCTTTCTTT

V gene: TRBV11-2
D gene: NA
J gene: TRBJ1-2
clone size: NA
CDR3 protein: CASSVGQHYGYTF
CDR3 DNA: TGTGCCAGCAGCGTCGGACAGCACTATGGCTACACCTTC

V gene: TRBV6-5
D gene: NA
J gene: TRBJ1-5
clone size: NA
CDR3 protein: CAVRRGRNQPQHF
CDR3 DNA: TGTGCCGTCCGACGGGGAAGAAATCAGCCCCAGCATTTT

V gene: TRBV7-5
D gene: NA
J gene: TRBJ2-4
clone size: NA
CDR3 protein: CARSVGLAGGCQYF
CDR3 DNA: TGTGCCAGAAGCGTGGGACTAGCGGGAGGTTGCCAGTACTTC

V gene: TRBV7-3
D gene: NA
J gene: TRBJ2-6
clone size: NA
CDR3 protein: CASSLSGGAGANVLTF
CDR3 DNA: TGTGCCAGCAGCTTAAGTGGCGGGGCTGGGGCCAACGTCCTGACTTTC

V gene: TRBV30
D gene: NA
J gene: TRBJ1-1
clone size: NA
CDR3 protein: CACTLRGGLNTEAFF
CDR3 DNA: TGTGCCTGCACCCTACGCGGGGGGTTGAACACTGAAGCTTTCTTT

V gene: TRBV2
D gene: NA
J gene: TRBJ1-2
clone size: NA
CDR3 protein: CASSERGAVAGHTF
CDR3 DNA: TGTGCCAGCAGTGAACGTGGGGCCGTTGCGGGACACACCTTC